A single sample is the source of the 8 T cell receptor beta chains below, sequenced in a study of blood T cell repertoires in COVID-19. Profiling relied on immunoSEQ multiplex PCR, and the TCRdb table lists in-frame clones only, not all of them. This sample carries about 370,000 clones, about 87% of them seen once, and the ten largest clones take less than 11%. The specimen sequenced was peripheral blood. Source of these receptors: a woman aged 30 to 39 with COVID-19, enrolled during active disease.

The V call is TRBV28, the J call TRBJ2-7; D might be TRBD2 (6 bases). Trimming left V 8 bases short and J 5 bases short, with 22 bases between. CDR1 and CDR2 (germline): MDHEN, SYDVKM. The CDR3 has 15 residues. The CDR3: CASGLRRAGIHEQYF. The CDR3 DNA is TGTGCCAGCGGGCTCCGGAGGGCGGGTATCCACGAGCAGTACTTC. The whole variable domain, remainder taken from reference TRBV28 and TRBJ2-7, is DVKVTQSSRYLVKRTGEKVFLECVQDMDHENMFWYRQDPGLGLRLIYFSYDVKMKEKGDIPEGYSVSREKKERFSLILESASTNQTSMYLCASGLRRAGIHEQYFGPGTRLTVT.

V and J are TRBV6-1 and TRBJ2-1, with D unclear. Germline V gene data show CDR1 as MNHNS and CDR2 as SASEGT. The CDR3 is 12 residues long. The V and J ends lost 1 base and 5 bases respectively, with 3 bases between them. Here the CDR3 DNA reads TGTGCCAGCAGTGAAGTCAACAATGAGCAGTTCTTC. It codes for CASSEVNNEQFF.

The chain has TRBV29-1 and TRBJ2-1; D call uncertain. There are 11 residues in the CDR3. Germline CDR1 SQVTM, CDR2 ANQGSEA. Trimming took off 7 bases at V and 7 bases at J, with 11 bases between the two ends. The CDR3 DNA reads TGCAGCGCCTTGGTTCAGAATGAGCAGTTCTTC. This codes for CSALVQNEQFF.

This clone appeared many times. The chain joins TRBV30 to TRBJ2-1; D is possibly TRBD2 (5 bases). Germline-derived CDR1 and CDR2 are GTSNPN and SVGIG (reference sequence). The length of the CDR3 is 13 residues. V gave up 4 bases and J gave up 5 bases, with 12 bases separating them. This CDR3 reads CAWTMDFNNEQFF. The CDR3 DNA reads TGTGCCTGGACCATGGACTTCAACAATGAGCAGTTCTTC.

This chain joins TRBV3-1 (or the pseudogene TRBV3-2) and TRBJ1-6; no reliable D call. The V gene lost 2 bases and the J gene lost 7 bases, with 12 bases spanning the gap. This CDR3 comprises 15 residues. Germline CDR1 reads LGHDT; CDR2 reads YNNKEL (reference sequence). The CDR3 DNA sequence: TGTGCCAGCAGCCAATACGCACGGGGAAATTCACCCCTCCACTTT. It encodes CASSQYARGNSPLHF.

The V gene is TRBV7-9, the J gene TRBJ2-7; the match to TRBD2 covers 7 bases. The germline V gene encodes CDR1 SEHNR and CDR2 FQNEAQ (reference sequence). The CDR3 length is 15 residues. Trimming took 3 bases from V and 5 from J; bases not matched to a gene: 10. The CDR3 is CASSFRAGILDEQYF. CDR3 in DNA: TGTGCCAGCAGCTTCCGAGCGGGAATACTAGACGAGCAGTACTTC. Combining the CDR3 with reference TRBV7-9 and TRBJ2-7 gives the whole variable domain DTGVSQNPRHKITKRGQNVTFRCDPISEHNRLYWYRQTLGQGPEFLTYFQNEAQLEKSRLLSDRFSAERPKGSFSTLEIQRTEQGDSAMYLCASSFRAGILDEQYFGPGTRLTVT.

The chain has TRBV4-2 and TRBJ2-7, with 11 bases that match TRBD2. This CDR3 spans 16 amino acids. Germline assignment: CDR1 LGHNA and CDR2 YNFKEQ. After removal of 0 bases from V and 3 bases from J, the junction contained 4 bases not matched to a gene. In DNA form, the CDR3 reads TGTGCCAGCAGCCAAGAACAAACTAGCGGGAGCTACGAGCAGTACTTC. This translates into CASSQEQTSGSYEQYF.

The genes are TRBV19 and TRBJ2-7; TRBD1 might be the D (5 bases). CDR1 LNHDA and CDR2 SQIVND come from the germline V gene (reference sequence). This CDR3 has 15 amino acids. Trimming took off 6 bases at V and 0 bases at J, with 15 bases between the two ends. CDR3 coding DNA: TGTGCCAGTAGCGCTCAGGGATCGGGCTCCTACGAGCAGTACTTC. Amino acids: CASSAQGSGSYEQYF.